These 17 T cell receptor beta chains originate from one sample sequenced in a study of cytomegalovirus exposure and HLA in healthy donors. The PCR made use of 60 Vbeta and 13 Jbeta primers. The table came from immunoSEQ multiplex PCR; TCRdb's copy has only in-frame clones and leaves some out. Of more than 100,000 clones in the sample, about 75% were seen once. The source material was PBMCs. The receptor set was obtained from a man aged 55 to 70 in good health and CMV-seropositive.

This clone was seen only a few times. V and J are TRBV30 and TRBJ2-7; no reliable D call. V lost 0 bases, J lost 6 bases, and 6 bases lay in between. The length of the CDR3 is 11 residues. The V gene's germline CDR1 is GTSNPN and CDR2 SVGIG (reference sequence). The CDR3 DNA is TGTGCCTGGAGTGTACCAGGCGAGCAGTACTTC. As protein: CAWSVPGEQYF.

The chain employs TRBV7-2 and TRBJ2-5; a weak D match, TRBD2 (5 bases). The better agreement between TRBJ2-7 and the DNA end casts doubt on the J call. The CDR3 loop spans 14 amino acids. Germline values: CDR1 SGHTA, CDR2 FQGNSA. As DNA, the CDR3 is TGTGCCAGCAGCTTAGGTCGCGGGTCCTACGAGCAGTACTTC. Translating gives CASSLGRGSYEQYF.

This chain connects TRBV19 to TRBJ2-1, with D tentatively TRBD2 (6 bases). In germline, CDR1 is LNHDA, CDR2 SQIVND (reference sequence). V shed 0 bases and J shed 2 bases, with 8 bases lying between them. This CDR3 is built from 15 residues. CDR3: CASSIDSGAYNEQFF. CDR3 coding DNA: TGTGCCAGTAGTATAGATTCGGGGGCCTACAATGAGCAGTTCTTC.

This clone was seen once. Mismatch with germline at one junction end may stem from a read error. The genes are TRBV7-7 and TRBJ2-5, with D tentatively TRBD2 (6 bases). Germline CDR1 and CDR2: SSHAT and FNYEAQ (reference sequence). The CDR3 is 14 amino acids. CDR3 sequence reads: CASSFGGLQETQYF. The CDR3 DNA is TGTGCTAGCAGCTTCGGGGGTCTCCAAGAGACCCAGTACTTC.

The V call is TRBV5-1, the J call TRBJ2-1; 7 bases map to TRBD2. Per germline, CDR1 SGHRS and CDR2 YFSETQ. With V trimmed by 4 bases and J by 0 bases, 7 bases remained unmatched. The CDR3 runs 16 residues. The chain's CDR3 is CASSIALADSYNEQFF. The CDR3, as DNA: TGCGCCAGCAGCATCGCCCTAGCGGACTCCTACAATGAGCAGTTCTTC.

The chain carries TRBV6-1 and TRBJ2-7; TRBD1 matches at 9 bases. This CDR3 contains 15 residues. V was pared by 10 bases and J by 3 bases, with 13 bases of the junction left unmatched. Germline V gives CDR1 MNHNS, CDR2 SASEGT. CDR3 loop: CATSTSTTGGYEQYF. The CDR3 DNA sequence: TGTGCCACCTCTACCTCCACGACAGGGGGCTACGAGCAGTACTTC.

This clone has just one count. This chain connects TRBV15 to TRBJ1-1; the D gene is possibly TRBD1 (6 bases). The germline V and J ends were trimmed by 5 bases and 5 bases, with 15 bases remaining between them. Germline V gene sequence: CDR1 LNHNV, CDR2 YYDKDF (reference sequence). CDR3 length: 14 amino acids. The CDR3 sequence: CATSVQPGVTEAFF. The CDR3 DNA sequence: TGTGCCACCAGCGTACAGCCAGGGGTGACTGAAGCTTTCTTT.

The rearrangement uses TRBV21-1 and TRBJ2-3; the table gives TRBD1 as D, unverified against the DNA. TRBV21-1 is a listed pseudogene. CDR3 length: 19 residues. Here the CDR3 DNA reads TGTGCCAGCACCTCAAGTAGGCCCCAGGGAATTGTTTTCACAGATACGCAGTATTTT. Protein sequence: CASTSSRPQGIVFTDTQYF.

The genes are TRBV7-9 and TRBJ2-1; 8 bases fit TRBD1. Per the germline V gene, CDR1 is SEHNR and CDR2 is FQNEAQ (reference sequence). This CDR3 is built from 16 residues. The junction had 6 bases not matched to a gene; V was cut back by 2 bases and J by 3 bases. CDR3 region: CASSLSVGQGYNEQFF. Here the CDR3 DNA reads TGTGCCAGCAGCTTATCGGTCGGACAGGGCTACAATGAGCAGTTCTTC. The whole variable domain, filled in from reference TRBV7-9 and TRBJ2-1, reads DTGVSQNPRHKITKRGQNVTFRCDPISEHNRLYWYRQTLGQGPEFLTYFQNEAQLEKSRLLSDRFSAERPKGSFSTLEIQRTEQGDSAMYLCASSLSVGQGYNEQFFGPGTRLTVL.

This clone has just a few counts. V is TRBV10-3 and J is TRBJ2-6, with TRBD1 identical over 7 bases. The CDR3 contains 16 residues. Germline V CDR1 and CDR2: ENHRY, SYGVKD. V shed 11 bases and J 1 base; nucleotides not matched to a gene: 11. CDR3 sequence: CAVPGQPISGANVLTF. CDR3 DNA sequence: TGTGCCGTACCGGGACAGCCGATATCTGGGGCCAACGTCCTGACTTTC.

The rearrangement joins TRBV2 to TRBJ2-3; tentatively, D is TRBD2 (5 bases). The length of the CDR3 is 14 residues. Trimming took 5 bases from V and 0 from J, leaving 9 bases between them. Germline loops: CDR1 SNHLY, CDR2 FYNNEI. The CDR3: CASSYWTSTDTQYF. CDR3 DNA sequence: TGTGCCAGCAGTTACTGGACTAGCACAGATACGCAGTATTTT.

This clone was found a few times. The V gene is TRBV5-5, the J gene TRBJ1-4, with D possibly being TRBD1 (6 bases). Trimming left V 2 bases short and J 0 bases short, with 8 bases between. This CDR3 contains 15 residues. Germline-derived CDR1 and CDR2 are SGHKS and YYEKEE (reference sequence). CDR3 sequence reads: CASSLQGATNEKLFF. CDR3 nucleotides: TGTGCCAGCAGCTTACAGGGCGCAACTAATGAAAAACTGTTTTTT. Variable domain in full (rest from reference TRBV5-5 and TRBJ1-4): DAGVTQSPTHLIKTRGQQVTLRCSPISGHKSVSWYQQVLGQGPQFIFQYYEKEERGRGNFPDRFSARQFPNYSSELNVNALLLGDSALYLCASSLQGATNEKLFFGSGTQLSVL.

The chain uses TRBV5-6 and TRBJ2-2; perhaps TRBD2 as D (5 bases). V shed 6 bases and J shed 3 bases, with 21 bases lying between them. CDR3 size: 17 residues. CDR1 is SGHDT, CDR2 YYEEEE, per germline. CDR3 sequence reads: CASNIGVPRGYTGELFF. The DNA for the CDR3 is TGTGCCAGCAACATCGGGGTTCCTAGAGGTTACACCGGGGAGCTGTTTTTT.

CDR3 amino acids: CASISLRDYGYTF. CDR3 DNA: TGTGCCAGCATTTCCCTCAGGGACTATGGCTACACCTTC. V gene TRBV6-6 combines with J gene TRBJ1-2, with D tentatively TRBD1 (5 bases). The CDR3 covers 13 residues. Germline-derived CDR1 and CDR2 are MNHNY and SVGAGI (reference sequence). V gave up 7 bases and J gave up 3 bases, with 12 bases separating them.

This chain connects TRBV19 to TRBJ1-5; no definite D call. This CDR3 contains 12 residues. The V gene lost 8 bases and the J gene lost 2 bases, with 7 bases spanning the gap. The V gene's germline CDR1 is LNHDA and CDR2 SQIVND (reference sequence). CDR3 amino acids: CASQEGNQPQHF. CDR3 sequence (DNA): TGTGCCAGTCAAGAGGGCAATCAGCCCCAGCATTTT.

The V call is TRBV7-6, the J call TRBJ1-4; possibly TRBD1 for D (5 bases). The CDR3 runs to 13 residues. V lost 2 bases, J lost 6 bases, and 7 bases lay in between. CDR1 SGHVS and CDR2 FNYEAQ come from the germline V gene. Here the CDR3 reads CASSLRRDEKLFF. Written as DNA, the CDR3 is TGTGCCAGCAGCTTACGCAGGGATGAAAAACTGTTTTTT.

This clone was counted a single time. This chain uses TRBV5-6 with TRBJ2-2; 7 bases fit TRBD1. The CDR3 spans 14 residues. Germline values: CDR1 SGHDT, CDR2 YYEEEE. The J segment lost 6 bases and the V segment lost 5 bases, leaving 7 bases of the junction unmatched. The CDR3 sequence is CASSSGGRAGELFF. CDR3 nucleotides: TGTGCCAGCAGTTCAGGGGGACGGGCCGGGGAGCTGTTTTTT.